These 28 T cell receptor beta chains were sequenced from one sample in a study of metastatic and nonmetastatic thyroid tumors. No patient had received any treatment before thyroid surgery. TCRdb reassembled clones from the PCR reads with MiXCR. The table lists roughly 30,000 clones, less than 30% of them singletons. What was sequenced was blood. These receptor sequences come from a female donor with papillary thyroid cancer or a benign thyroid nodule (not recorded which). Some clones in this sample may be carry-over from other donors' samples.

This sequence joins TRBV4-1 and TRBJ2-5; 10 positions match TRBD2. This CDR3 comprises 15 residues. CDR1 is MGHRA and CDR2 is YSYEKL in the germline V gene. The V gene end was trimmed by 5 bases and the J gene end by 4 bases; junction bases not matched to a gene: 7. The CDR3 loop reads CASSLGGLARETQYF. As DNA, the CDR3 is TGCGCCAGCAGCTTAGGGGGACTAGCGCGAGAGACCCAGTACTTC.

As to this clone: Germline and junction disagree at one end, which may indicate a read error. The chain employs TRBV3-1 and TRBJ1-4; D possibly corresponds to TRBD1 (6 bases). Germline-derived CDR1 and CDR2 are LGHDT and YNNKEL (reference sequence). The CDR3 is 14 amino acids. The CDR3 DNA reads TGTGCCAGCACCCAACAGGGAACTAATGAAAAACTGTTTTTT. As protein: CASTQQGTNEKLFF.

The genes are TRBV20-1 and TRBJ2-2, with D unresolved. This CDR3 has 11 amino acids. Germline values: CDR1 DFQATT, CDR2 SNEGSKA (reference sequence). Between the trimmed V and J ends, which lost 4 bases and 7 bases, there was a span of 7 bases. The CDR3 spells CSAKGNGELFF. The CDR3 DNA is TGCAGTGCTAAAGGGAACGGGGAGCTGTTTTTT.

The chain is built from TRBV30 and TRBJ2-3; D not certain. V gave up 2 bases and J gave up 0 bases, with 12 bases separating them. The CDR3 is 15 residues long. Germline V gene sequence: CDR1 GTSNPN, CDR2 SVGIG (reference sequence). DNA for the CDR3: TGTGCCTGGAGTTCCGGAAATAGCAGCACAGATACGCAGTATTTT. Translating it yields CAWSSGNSSTDTQYF.

The chain combines TRBV5-1 with TRBJ2-7, with D possibly TRBD1 on 5 matching bases. The ends were cut back, 3 bases at V and 2 bases at J, with 12 bases in the middle. CDR1 and CDR2 from the germline V gene are SGHRS and YFSETQ. The CDR3 is made up of 14 amino acids. CDR3 sequence (DNA): TGCGCCAGCAGCTCGCTGACAGAACCCTACGAGCAGTACTTC. It yields the protein CASSSLTEPYEQYF.

The gene calls are TRBV4-2 and TRBJ1-6; D is ambiguous. The CDR3 totals 13 residues. The germline CDR1 and CDR2 sequences are LGHNA and YNFKEQ. Between the trimmed V and J ends, which lost 0 bases and 8 bases, there was a span of 5 bases. The CDR3 loop reads CASSQERDSPLHF. The CDR3 nucleotides read TGTGCCAGCAGCCAAGAAAGGGATTCACCCCTCCACTTT.

Ten or more counts support this clone. This chain uses TRBV3-1 with TRBJ1-1; weak D call: TRBD1 (6 bases). The V and J ends lost 4 bases and 0 bases respectively, with 15 bases between them. Looked up from germline, CDR1 is LGHDT and CDR2 is YNNKEL (reference sequence). The CDR3 extends over 16 amino acids. In DNA, the CDR3 is TGTGCCAGCAGCCCCCTTACAGGGAGAGTGAACACTGAAGCTTTCTTT. It translates to CASSPLTGRVNTEAFF.

This clone is deemed medium-sized. This chain uses TRBV12-3 or TRBV12-4 with TRBJ2-5; D gene ambiguous. The CDR3 is 11 amino acids. V dropped 5 bases and J dropped 9 bases, with 10 bases sitting between them. The CDR3 sequence is CASSNLLAQYF. As DNA, the CDR3 is TGTGCCAGCAGTAACCTTTTAGCCCAGTACTTC.

The V gene is TRBV20-1, the J gene TRBJ2-3, with unresolved D. Germline lookup yields CDR1 DFQATT and CDR2 SNEGSKA (reference sequence). V lost 1 base to trimming and J lost 2 bases, with 10 bases between them. CDR3 length: 14 residues. CDR3 protein: CSARVGAFTDTQYF. CDR3 coding DNA: TGCAGTGCTAGAGTTGGAGCATTCACAGATACGCAGTATTTT.

The chain carries TRBV6-6 and TRBJ2-5, with D unresolved. The length of the CDR3 is 15 residues. V lost 5 bases to trimming and J lost 3 bases, with 16 bases between them. Germline V gene sequence: CDR1 MNHNY, CDR2 SVGAGI (reference sequence). The CDR3 nucleotides are TGTGCCAGCAGTCGTACTCGACCTAGAGAAGAGACCCAGTACTTC. Encoded protein: CASSRTRPREETQYF.

By share of the sample, this clone is medium-sized. The CDR3 spells CSAQQRETPVKQYF. Written as DNA, the CDR3 is TGCAGTGCTCAGCAGCGGGAGACTCCGGTCAAGCAGTACTTC. The V and J genes are TRBV20-1 and TRBJ2-7; the match to TRBD2 covers 8 bases. The CDR3 has 14 amino acids. Germline V CDR1 and CDR2: DFQATT, SNEGSKA (reference sequence). The V gene end was trimmed by 5 bases and the J gene end by 8 bases; junction bases not matched to a gene: 14.

At least ten counts were recorded for this clone. The V call is TRBV6-1, the J call TRBJ2-2; the match to TRBD1 covers 7 bases. Germline CDR1 MNHNS, CDR2 SASEGT. The length of the CDR3 is 16 residues. Unmatched junction bases numbered 13, after V lost 7 bases and J lost 5 bases. The chain's CDR3 is CASTPLQGRKTGELFF. In DNA, the CDR3 is TGTGCCAGCACCCCACTACAGGGGAGAAAGACCGGGGAGCTGTTTTTT.

The chain is built from TRBV6-2 or TRBV6-3 and TRBJ2-7, with D perhaps matching TRBD2 (6 bases). With 5 bases removed from V and 4 bases from J, the gap between germline ends came to 15 bases. This CDR3 is built from 14 residues. Germline V lookup: CDR1 MNHEY, CDR2 SVGEGT. CDR3 loop: CASSVPRGSYEQYF. DNA for the CDR3: TGTGCCAGCAGTGTTCCGCGGGGATCGTACGAGCAGTACTTC.

In the case of this clone: One end of the junction varies from germline; a read error may be responsible. The chain recombines TRBV5-1 with TRBJ2-3; D is unresolved. The CDR3 contains 13 residues. Germline CDR1 reads SGHRS; CDR2 reads YFSETQ. The CDR3 spells CASSLALSNTHYF. The CDR3 bases are TGCGCCAGCAGCTTGGCCCTGAGTAATACGCATTATTTT.

This clone was counted at least ten times. The chain links TRBV2 to TRBJ2-1; D unresolved. Trimming removed 7 bases from V and 5 bases from J, with 9 bases in between. Germline lookup yields CDR1 SNHLY and CDR2 FYNNEI. This CDR3 has 12 amino acids. The CDR3 loop is CASIYDNNEQFF. In nucleotides, the CDR3 is TGTGCCAGCATTTATGACAACAATGAGCAGTTCTTC. Using reference TRBV2 and TRBJ2-1 for the parts outside the CDR3, the full variable domain is EPEVTQTPSHQVTQMGQEVILRCVPISNHLYFYWYRQILGQKVEFLVSFYNNEISEKSEIFDDQFSVERPDGSNFTLKIRSTKLEDSAMYFCASIYDNNEQFFGPGTRLTVL.

The CDR3 region has the DNA TGTGCCAGCAGCTATCCCCCAGGTACCAGGAGTTCTGGAAACACCATATATTTT. Translating it yields CASSYPPGTRSSGNTIYF. The gene calls are TRBV11-2 and TRBJ1-3, with D unclear. Germline values: CDR1 SGHAT, CDR2 FQNNGV. The CDR3 sequence is 18 residues long. Between the trimmed V and J ends, which lost 4 bases and 1 base, there was a span of 20 bases.

This clone was recorded at least ten times. The chain carries TRBV11-3 and TRBJ1-5; no reliable D call. Germline CDR1 is SGHNT and CDR2 is YENEEA. CDR3 length: 13 residues. The germline V and J ends were trimmed by 5 bases and 5 bases, with 10 bases remaining between them. The CDR3 loop reads CASSPSFYQPQHF. CDR3 sequence (DNA): TGTGCCAGCAGCCCAAGTTTTTATCAGCCCCAGCATTTT.

The chain combines TRBV2 with TRBJ2-1; a possible D gene is TRBD2 (6 bases). V dropped 1 base and J dropped 2 bases, with 9 bases sitting between them. The CDR3 has 15 amino acids. The germline V gene encodes CDR1 SNHLY and CDR2 FYNNEI. CDR3 in amino acids: CASSEGWGAYNEQFF. CDR3 DNA: TGTGCCAGCAGTGAAGGGTGGGGGGCCTACAATGAGCAGTTCTTC.

By sample share, this clone is medium-sized. This chain links TRBV6-2 or TRBV6-3 with TRBJ2-1; D is possibly TRBD2 (5 bases). Trimming stripped 6 bases from V and 3 bases from J, with 21 bases between. This CDR3 has 17 residues. CDR1 is MNHEY, CDR2 SVGEGT, per germline. CDR3 DNA sequence: TGTGCCAGCAGCCGAACTTCAACTAGAGCGATCTACAATGAGCAGTTCTTC. This gives the protein CASSRTSTRAIYNEQFF.

This chain joins TRBV7-8 and TRBJ1-5, with D unresolved. The CDR3 runs to 12 residues. The V gene's germline CDR1 is SGHVS and CDR2 FQNEAQ. V lost 3 bases and J lost 7, with 7 bases in between. Here the CDR3 DNA reads TGTGCCAGCAGCTTCGTCGACCAGCCCCAGCATTTT. This translates into CASSFVDQPQHF. Looking up the rest from reference TRBV7-8 and TRBJ1-5 gives the full variable domain: GAGVSQSPRYKVAKRGQDVALRCDPISGHVSLFWYQQALGQGPEFLTYFQNEAQLDKSGLPSDRFFAERPEGSVSTLKIQRTQQEDSAVYLCASSFVDQPQHFGDGTRLSIL.

This chain joins TRBV18 and TRBJ2-7, with 12 positions matching TRBD1. From germline, CDR1 is KGHSH and CDR2 LQKENI. The CDR3 covers 18 residues. Germline trimming cut 5 bases from V and 4 bases from J; bases unmatched to any gene: 15. CDR3 sequence (DNA): TGTGCCAGCTCATCAACCGGGACAGGGGGCGAGCGGGGGTACGAGCAGTACTTC. It specifies CASSSTGTGGERGYEQYF.

V gene TRBV4-1 combines with J gene TRBJ1-2, with D possibly matching TRBD1 (5 bases). V was cut by 1 base and J by 2 bases, with 8 bases left in between. The length of the CDR3 is 14 residues. Germline V gene sequence: CDR1 MGHRA, CDR2 YSYEKL. CDR3 coding DNA: TGCGCCAGCAGCCAAGCCCCAGGGAACTATGGCTACACCTTC. Residues: CASSQAPGNYGYTF.

This clone has only a few counts. The rearrangement joins TRBV6-2 or TRBV6-3 to TRBJ2-7; tentatively, D is TRBD1 (6 bases). Trimming cost V 4 bases and J 2 bases, with 9 bases left between them. The CDR3 extends over 13 amino acids. CDR1 is MNHEY and CDR2 is SVGEGT in the germline V gene. Here the CDR3 DNA reads TGTGCCAGCAGTTTAACAGGGCCCTACGAGCAGTACTTC. Translation: CASSLTGPYEQYF.

Relative to its sample, this clone is medium-sized. The chain joins TRBV6-1 to TRBJ2-7, with 10 positions matching TRBD1. The CDR3 covers 15 residues. Looked up from germline, CDR1 is MNHNS and CDR2 is SASEGT. Trimming took 3 bases from V and 3 from J; bases not matched to a gene: 5. The CDR3 is CASSEGQGLIYEQYF. The DNA of the CDR3 is TGTGCCAGCAGTGAGGGACAGGGGCTTATCTACGAGCAGTACTTC.

In DNA form, the CDR3 reads TGCGCCAGCAGGATAACGTCCAATGAGCAGTTCTTC. Residues: CASRITSNEQFF. V and J are TRBV5-1 and TRBJ2-1; D is uncertain. CDR1 SGHRS and CDR2 YFSETQ come from the germline V gene. Trimming took off 5 bases at V and 6 bases at J, with 9 bases between the two ends. The CDR3 runs 12 residues.

This clone was seen just once. A much larger clone differs by one base, so this may be a read error. The chain employs TRBV20-1 and TRBJ2-7; D might be TRBD2 (5 bases). Germline V gene lookup returns CDR1 DFQATT and CDR2 SNEGSKA (reference sequence). CDR3 length: 12 amino acids. The CDR3 sequence is CSASGSSPEQYF. The CDR3 bases are TGCAGCGCTAGTGGGTCTAGCCCGGAGCAGTACTTC.

By sample fraction, this clone is medium-sized (0.01 to 0.1%). This chain uses TRBV10-3 with TRBJ1-2; possibly TRBD1 for D (5 bases). This CDR3 has 15 amino acids. In germline, CDR1 is ENHRY, CDR2 SYGVKD. V lost 3 bases and J 0 bases, leaving 11 bases between the germline ends. In DNA form, the CDR3 reads TGTGCCATCAGTGAAAATCGGGGGACTAACTATGGCTACACCTTC. This codes for CAISENRGTNYGYTF.

This clone was recorded a few times. V usage is TRBV19 and J usage is TRBJ2-7; D possibly corresponds to TRBD1 (8 bases). Germline CDR1 reads LNHDA; CDR2 reads SQIVND (reference sequence). Trimming cost V 6 bases and J 4 bases, with 19 bases left between them. The CDR3 totals 15 residues. The CDR3 loop reads CASSTGGGVRYEQYF. The CDR3 DNA sequence: TGTGCCAGTAGCACAGGGGGGGGAGTGAGGTACGAGCAGTACTTC.